Listed below are T cell receptor beta chains from one sample, sequenced in a study of blood T cell repertoires in COVID-19. TCRdb's copy holds only in-frame clones and misses some; the assay was immunoSEQ multiplex PCR. The data contain 150,000 to 200,000 clones, 80% of them seen just once; the ten biggest clones take up approximately 6.9%. Specimen: peripheral blood. Receptors originate from a man aged 60 to 69 with acute or convalescent COVID-19. Each CDR3 is given with its conserved first and last residue. Each record gives: J gene, clone size, V gene, D gene, CDR3 protein, CDR3 DNA. D genes are given only for firm matches. Only part of the rows carry a size: once, few, many, or a class if the clone is expanded.

>TRBJ2-1|once|TRBV27|TRBD2
CASSSLLRTSGNSYNEQFF
TGTGCCAGCAGTAGCCTTTTACGGACTAGCGGGAACTCCTACAATGAGCAGTTCTTC
>TRBJ1-1|NA|TRBV23-1|NA
CASQPGVNTEAFF
TGCGCCAGCCAGCCGGGGGTGAACACTGAAGCCTTCTTT
>TRBJ1-2|few|TRBV29-1|NA
CSVEDRGGYYGYTF
TGCAGCGTTGAAGATCGGGGGGGGTACTATGGCTACACCTTC
>TRBJ1-1|NA|TRBV19|NA
CASSINHRLNTEAFF
TGTGCCAGTAGTATTAATCACAGGTTGAACACTGAAGCTTTCTTT
>TRBJ2-1|NA|TRBV7-8|TRBD2
CASSLEGGRAYEQFF
TGTGCCAGCAGCTTAGAGGGCGGGAGGGCTTATGAGCAGTTCTTC
>TRBJ1-6|NA|TRBV9|NA
CASSVGTNSPLHF
TGTGCCAGCAGCGTCGGTACCAATTCACCCCTCCACTTT
>TRBJ1-2|NA|TRBV15|TRBD1
CATSRDKGQGFYGYTF
TGTGCCACCAGCAGAGATAAAGGACAGGGGTTCTATGGCTACACCTTC
>TRBJ2-7|NA|TRBV6-1|TRBD2
CASSEAQTSGATYEQYF
TGTGCCAGCAGTGAAGCGCAGACTAGCGGGGCAACCTACGAGCAGTACTTC
>TRBJ2-4|NA|TRBV4-2|TRBD2
CASSPYRTSGPLAKNIQYF
TGTGCCAGCAGCCCCTACAGAACTAGCGGCCCTCTAGCCAAAAACATTCAGTACTTC
>TRBJ1-5|few|TRBV6-1|TRBD1
CASSESQGANQPQHF
TGTGCCAGCAGTGAATCTCAGGGGGCAAATCAGCCCCAGCATTTT
>TRBJ1-1|NA|TRBV2|TRBD1
CASSAGTGTEAFF
TGTGCCAGCAGCGCAGGGACAGGGACTGAAGCTTTCTTT
>TRBJ2-1|NA|TRBV5-1|NA
CASSLVPESYNEQFF
TGCGCCAGCAGCTTGGTTCCGGAGTCCTACAATGAGCAGTTCTTC
>TRBJ1-2|NA|TRBV7-9|TRBD1
CASSDPGTGSYGYTF
TGTGCCAGCAGCGACCCCGGGACAGGGAGCTATGGCTACACCTTC
>TRBJ1-1|NA|TRBV7-2|TRBD1
CASSPWDRRHEAFF
TGTGCCAGCAGCCCGTGGGACAGGAGGCATGAAGCTTTCTTT
>TRBJ2-2|NA|TRBV3-1/TRBV3-2|NA
CASSQEGVHTGELFF
TGTGCCAGCAGCCAAGAAGGGGTGCACACCGGGGAGCTGTTTTTT
>TRBJ1-6|NA|TRBV5-1|NA
CASSLGLSSYNSPLHF
TGCGCCAGCAGCTTGGGTCTCAGCTCCTATAATTCACCCCTCCACTTT
>TRBJ1-2|NA|TRBV5-1|NA
CASSEQGGANYGYTF
TGCGCCAGCAGCGAACAAGGGGGAGCTAACTATGGCTACACCTTC
>TRBJ2-1|NA|TRBV12-5|TRBD2
CASGGTSGSYEQFF
TGTGCTAGTGGTGGGACTAGCGGGAGTTATGAGCAGTTCTTC
>TRBJ1-3|NA|TRBV5-1|NA
CASSLDFAGSGNTIYF
TGCGCCAGCAGCTTGGACTTTGCAGGGTCTGGAAACACCATATATTTT
>TRBJ2-1|NA|TRBV2|TRBD1
CASSEFEGTGGGQFF
TGTGCCAGCAGTGAATTTGAGGGGACAGGGGGAGGTCAGTTCTTC
>TRBJ2-6|once|TRBV7-3|TRBD1
CASSLKAGTGRAGANVLTF
TGTGCCAGCAGCCTAAAGGCCGGGACAGGGCGGGCTGGGGCCAACGTCCTGACTTTC
>TRBJ1-1|NA|TRBV6-5|NA
CASSRITGATEAFF
TGTGCCAGCAGCAGAATTACAGGAGCCACTGAAGCTTTCTTT
>TRBJ2-6|NA|TRBV7-3|NA
CASSQSTGSGANVLTF
TGTGCCAGCAGCCAATCCACAGGGTCTGGGGCCAACGTCCTGACTTTC
>TRBJ2-6|NA|TRBV12-5|NA
CASGLSPGSLSGANVLTF
TGTGCTAGTGGTTTGTCCCCGGGTTCCCTCTCTGGGGCCAACGTCCTGACTTTC
>TRBJ1-5|NA|TRBV19|TRBD1
CASSPDRAFNQPQHF
TGTGCCAGTAGCCCCGACAGGGCCTTCAATCAGCCCCAGCATTTT
>TRBJ2-1|NA|TRBV12-3/TRBV12-4|NA
CASSPLARNEQFF
TGTGCCAGCAGTCCCCTAGCTCGTAATGAGCAGTTCTTC
>TRBJ1-6|few|TRBV7-2|NA
CASSPGRGNSPLHF
TGTGCCAGCAGCCCCGGACGGGGAAATTCACCCCTCCACTTT
>TRBJ2-1|NA|TRBV6-5|TRBD2
CASSYRSSGEQFF
TGTGCCAGCAGTTACCGCTCTAGCGGTGAGCAGTTCTTC
>TRBJ1-2|few|TRBV4-3|NA
CASSQGQLYGYTF
TGCGCCAGCAGCCAAGGACAGCTCTATGGCTACACCTTC
>TRBJ2-7|NA|TRBV4-2|NA
CASSQVGRAHEQYF
TGTGCCAGCAGCCAAGTGGGCAGGGCCCACGAGCAGTACTTC
>TRBJ1-3|NA|TRBV7-2|TRBD1
CASSLDGTAGNTIYF
TGTGCCAGCAGCTTGGACGGGACAGCTGGAAACACCATATATTTT
>TRBJ1-4|NA|TRBV20-1|NA
CSASSGGGNEKLFF
TGCAGTGCTAGTTCCGGGGGAGGGAATGAAAAACTGTTTTTT
>TRBJ1-4|few|TRBV28|NA
CASSLMGRNEKLFF
TGTGCCAGCAGTTTAATGGGGCGTAATGAAAAACTGTTTTTT
>TRBJ1-1|NA|TRBV27|NA
CASSLGRNTEAFF
TGTGCCAGCAGTTTGGGCAGGAACACTGAAGCTTTCTTT
>TRBJ2-1|NA|TRBV2|NA
CASSEGSEQFF
TGTGCCAGCAGTGAGGGCTCTGAGCAGTTCTTC
>TRBJ2-7|NA|TRBV30|TRBD1
CAGDSPDNQQYF
TGTGCCGGGGACAGCCCGGACAACCAGCAGTACTTC